The entry that follows covers one T cell receptor beta chain sequence. This record comes from a study of blood T cell repertoires in COVID-19. From germline, CDR1 is SGHRS and CDR2 YFSETQ. V was trimmed by 0 bases and J by 1 base, leaving 9 bases between them. This CDR3 has 15 residues. The repertoire was sequenced with immunoSEQ multiplex PCR; TCRdb's copy has only in-frame clones and lacks some. The sample holds about 180,000 clones; about 85% are singletons and the top ten take 9.8%. Input material: peripheral blood. This clonotype was sampled from a woman of 80 years or more with acute or convalescent COVID-19. The chain employs TRBV5-1 and TRBJ2-3; D is perhaps TRBD2 (6 bases). CDR3 bases: TGCGCCAGCAGCTTGGCTGGGGAGGGCACAGATACGCAGTATTTT. Its protein is CASSLAGEGTDTQYF.